This T cell receptor beta chain comes out of a study of shared clonotypes between healthy human individuals. Study background: There were three CD4 naive, three CD4 memory, two CD8 naive and one CD8 memory plates per donor.

This table comes from immunoSEQ multiplex PCR, and its TCRdb copy is limited to in-frame clones, with some not included. This table holds more than 200,000 clones, approximately 65% found once. Germline CDR1 is SGHKS and CDR2 is YYEKEE (reference sequence). Losses at the gene ends were 0 bases for V and 4 bases for J; bases not matched to a gene: 4. This CDR3 contains 16 residues. The source material was memory CD4+ T cells sorted from blood. Stated subset: CD45RA-negative fraction. This TCR was recovered from a man aged 25-45 years in good health. The chain couples TRBV5-5 to TRBJ2-2; 9 bases are a match to TRBD2. The CDR3 loop is CASSLAAGGVTGELFF. In nucleotides, the CDR3 is TGTGCCAGCAGCTTGGCAGCGGGAGGTGTCACCGGGGAGCTGTTTTTT.